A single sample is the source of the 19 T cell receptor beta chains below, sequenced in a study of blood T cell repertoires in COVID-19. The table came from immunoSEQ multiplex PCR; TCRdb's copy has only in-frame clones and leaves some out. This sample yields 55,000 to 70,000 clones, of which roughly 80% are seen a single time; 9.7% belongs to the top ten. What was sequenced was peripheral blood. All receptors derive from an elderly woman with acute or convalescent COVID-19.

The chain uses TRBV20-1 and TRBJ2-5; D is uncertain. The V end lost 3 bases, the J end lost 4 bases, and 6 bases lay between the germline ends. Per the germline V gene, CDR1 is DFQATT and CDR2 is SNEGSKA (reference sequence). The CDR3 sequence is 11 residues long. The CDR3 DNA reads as TGCAGTGCTAGTATCGTAGAGACCCAGTACTTC. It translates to CSASIVETQYF.

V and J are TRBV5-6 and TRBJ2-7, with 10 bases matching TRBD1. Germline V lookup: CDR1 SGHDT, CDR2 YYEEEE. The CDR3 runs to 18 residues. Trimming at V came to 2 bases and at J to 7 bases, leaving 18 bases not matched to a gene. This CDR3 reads CASSFSHIIGTGVEEQYF. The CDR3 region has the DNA TGTGCCAGCAGCTTCTCACATATCATCGGGACAGGGGTAGAGGAGCAGTACTTC. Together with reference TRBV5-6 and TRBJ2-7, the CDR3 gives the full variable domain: DAGVTQSPTHLIKTRGQQVTLRCSPKSGHDTVSWYQQALGQGPQFIFQYYEEEERQRGNFPDRFSGHQFPNYSSELNVNALLLGDSALYLCASSFSHIIGTGVEEQYFGPGTRLTVT.

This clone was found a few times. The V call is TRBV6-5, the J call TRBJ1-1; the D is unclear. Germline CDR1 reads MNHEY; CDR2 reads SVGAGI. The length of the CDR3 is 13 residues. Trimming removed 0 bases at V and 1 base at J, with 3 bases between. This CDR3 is CASSYSQNTEAFF. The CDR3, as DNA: TGTGCCAGCAGTTACTCTCAGAACACTGAAGCTTTCTTT.

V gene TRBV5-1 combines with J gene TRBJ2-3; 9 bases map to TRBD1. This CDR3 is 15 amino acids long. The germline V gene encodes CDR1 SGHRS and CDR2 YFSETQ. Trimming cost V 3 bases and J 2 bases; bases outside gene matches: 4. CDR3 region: CASSSDRGPTDTQYF. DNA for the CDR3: TGCGCCAGCAGCTCGGACAGGGGACCCACAGATACGCAGTATTTT.

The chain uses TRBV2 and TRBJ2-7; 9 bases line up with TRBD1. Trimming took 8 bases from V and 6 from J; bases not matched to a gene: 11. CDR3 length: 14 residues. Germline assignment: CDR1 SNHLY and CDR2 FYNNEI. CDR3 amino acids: CASGPTGGIGEQYF. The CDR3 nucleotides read TGTGCCAGCGGGCCGACAGGGGGTATCGGCGAGCAGTACTTC. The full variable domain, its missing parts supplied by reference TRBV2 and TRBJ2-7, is EPEVTQTPSHQVTQMGQEVILRCVPISNHLYFYWYRQILGQKVEFLVSFYNNEISEKSEIFDDQFSVERPDGSNFTLKIRSTKLEDSAMYFCASGPTGGIGEQYFGPGTRLTVT.

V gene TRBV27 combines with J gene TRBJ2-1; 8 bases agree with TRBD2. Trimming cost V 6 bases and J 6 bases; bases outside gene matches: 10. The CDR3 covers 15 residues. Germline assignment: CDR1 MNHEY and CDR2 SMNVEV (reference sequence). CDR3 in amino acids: CASSPLAGGINEQFF. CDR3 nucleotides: TGTGCCAGCAGCCCGCTCGCGGGGGGTATCAATGAGCAGTTCTTC.

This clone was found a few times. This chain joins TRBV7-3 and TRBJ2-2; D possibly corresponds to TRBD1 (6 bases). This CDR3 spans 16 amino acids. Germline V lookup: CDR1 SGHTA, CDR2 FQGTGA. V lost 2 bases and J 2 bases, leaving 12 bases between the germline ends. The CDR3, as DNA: TGTGCCAGCAGCTTAGATATCAGGGGAAACACCGGGGAGCTGTTTTTT. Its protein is CASSLDIRGNTGELFF.

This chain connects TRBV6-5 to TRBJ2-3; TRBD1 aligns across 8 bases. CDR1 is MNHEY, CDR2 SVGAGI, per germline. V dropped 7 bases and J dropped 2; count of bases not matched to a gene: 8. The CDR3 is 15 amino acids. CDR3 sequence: CASNLQGGLTDTQYF. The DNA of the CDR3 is TGTGCCAGCAATCTACAGGGGGGCCTCACAGATACGCAGTATTTT.

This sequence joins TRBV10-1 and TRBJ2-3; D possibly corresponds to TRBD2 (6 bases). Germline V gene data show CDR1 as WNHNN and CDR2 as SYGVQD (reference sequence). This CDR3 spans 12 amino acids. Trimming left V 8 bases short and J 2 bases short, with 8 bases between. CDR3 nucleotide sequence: TGCGCCAGCGGCGGGGACACAGATACGCAGTATTTT. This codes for CASGGDTDTQYF.

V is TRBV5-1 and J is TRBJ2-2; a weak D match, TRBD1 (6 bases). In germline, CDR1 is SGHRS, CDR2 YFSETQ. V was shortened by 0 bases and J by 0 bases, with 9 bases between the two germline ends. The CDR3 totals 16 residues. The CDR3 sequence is CASSLGRQANTGELFF. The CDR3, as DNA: TGCGCCAGCAGCTTGGGCCGACAGGCGAACACCGGGGAGCTGTTTTTT.

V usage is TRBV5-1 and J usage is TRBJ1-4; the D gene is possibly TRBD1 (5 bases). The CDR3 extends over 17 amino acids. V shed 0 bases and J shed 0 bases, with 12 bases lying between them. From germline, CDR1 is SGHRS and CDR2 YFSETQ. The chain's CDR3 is CASSLGQGFATNEKLFF. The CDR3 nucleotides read TGCGCCAGCAGCTTGGGTCAGGGATTTGCAACTAATGAAAAACTGTTTTTT.

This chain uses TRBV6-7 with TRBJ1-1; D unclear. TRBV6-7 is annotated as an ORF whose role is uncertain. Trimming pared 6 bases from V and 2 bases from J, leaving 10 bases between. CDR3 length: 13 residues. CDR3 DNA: TGTGCCAGCAGCTTAGAACCCAACACTGAAGCTTTCTTT. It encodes CASSLEPNTEAFF.

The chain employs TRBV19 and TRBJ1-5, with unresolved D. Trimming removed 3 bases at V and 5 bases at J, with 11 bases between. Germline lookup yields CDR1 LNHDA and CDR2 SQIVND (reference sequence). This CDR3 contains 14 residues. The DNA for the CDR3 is TGTGCCAGTAGTATGGCCTGGAGGGATCAGCCCCAGCATTTT. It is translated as CASSMAWRDQPQHF.

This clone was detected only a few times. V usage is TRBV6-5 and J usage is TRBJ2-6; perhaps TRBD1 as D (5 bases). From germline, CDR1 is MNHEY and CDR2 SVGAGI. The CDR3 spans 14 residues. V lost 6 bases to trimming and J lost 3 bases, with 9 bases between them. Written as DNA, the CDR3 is TGTGCCAGCAGCAGGGATGGTGGGGCCAACGTCCTGACTTTC. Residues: CASSRDGGANVLTF.

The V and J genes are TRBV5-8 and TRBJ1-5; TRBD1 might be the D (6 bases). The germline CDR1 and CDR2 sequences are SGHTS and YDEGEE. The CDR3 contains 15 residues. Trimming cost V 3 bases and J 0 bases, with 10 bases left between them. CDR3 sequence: CASSSGDYSNQPQHF. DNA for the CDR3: TGTGCCAGCAGCTCAGGGGATTATAGCAATCAGCCCCAGCATTTT.

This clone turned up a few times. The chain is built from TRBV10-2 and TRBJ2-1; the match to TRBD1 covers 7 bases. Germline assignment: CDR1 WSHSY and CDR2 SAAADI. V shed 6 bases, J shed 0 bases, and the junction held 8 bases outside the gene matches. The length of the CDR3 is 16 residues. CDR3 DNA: TGCGCCAGCAGCCCCACCGGGACAGCCTCCTACAATGAGCAGTTCTTC. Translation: CASSPTGTASYNEQFF.

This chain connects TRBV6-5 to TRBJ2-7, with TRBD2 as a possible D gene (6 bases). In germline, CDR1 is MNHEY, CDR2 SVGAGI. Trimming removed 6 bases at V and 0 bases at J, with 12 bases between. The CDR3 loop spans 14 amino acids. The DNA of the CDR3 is TGTGCCAGCAGCGAGGACTATAGCTCCTACGAGCAGTACTTC. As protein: CASSEDYSSYEQYF.

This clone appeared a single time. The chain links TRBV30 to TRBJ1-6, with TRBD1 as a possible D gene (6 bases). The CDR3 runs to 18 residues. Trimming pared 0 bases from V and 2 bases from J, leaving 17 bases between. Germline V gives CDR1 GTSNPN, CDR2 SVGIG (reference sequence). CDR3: CAWSVELQGFTYNSPLHF. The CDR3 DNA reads TGTGCCTGGAGTGTGGAATTACAGGGATTCACCTATAATTCACCCCTCCACTTT.

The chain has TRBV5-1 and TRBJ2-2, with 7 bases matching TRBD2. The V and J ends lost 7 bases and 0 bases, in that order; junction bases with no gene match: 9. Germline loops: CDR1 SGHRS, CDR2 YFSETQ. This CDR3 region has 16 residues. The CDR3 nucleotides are TGCGCCAGCTGGCCCTTTGCGGGGGCGAACACCGGGGAGCTGTTTTTT. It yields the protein CASWPFAGANTGELFF. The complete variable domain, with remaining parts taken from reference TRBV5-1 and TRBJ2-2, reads KAGVTQTPRYLIKTRGQQVTLSCSPISGHRSVSWYQQTPGQGLQFLFEYFSETQRNKGNFPGRFSGRQFSNSRSEMNVSTLELGDSALYLCASWPFAGANTGELFFGEGSRLTVL.